The 10 T cell receptor beta chains below come from one sample, sequenced in a study of chemoradiotherapy in HPV16-positive cancers. The assay was immunoSEQ multiplex PCR, and TCRdb's table has in-frame clones only and misses some. The table lists over 30,000 clones, around 80% of them singletons. Sequenced here: blood, sampled from a patient who underwent chemoradiotherapy. The receptors here all came from a human donor with HPV-associated anogenital cancer.

The rearrangement links TRBV11-2 to TRBJ2-5, with D perhaps assigned TRBD1 or TRBD2 (5 bases each). Deletions cut 6 bases from V and 5 bases from J, with 13 bases between. Looked up from germline, CDR1 is SGHAT and CDR2 is FQNNGV. The CDR3 has 13 amino acids. DNA of the CDR3: TGTGCCAGCAGTTGGGACCAAAGGGAGACCCAGTACTTC. As protein: CASSWDQRETQYF.

The chain employs TRBV6-5 and TRBJ2-5, with 7 bases lining up with TRBD2. Germline CDR1 MNHEY, CDR2 SVGAGI. V lost 6 bases to trimming and J lost 1 base; unmatched junction nucleotides: 5. The CDR3 length is 14 residues. CDR3 loop: CASSVIAGQETQYF. The DNA for the CDR3 is TGTGCCAGCAGCGTTATAGCGGGCCAAGAGACCCAGTACTTC.

This sequence joins TRBV9 and TRBJ1-2; unclear D gene. V lost 1 base and J lost 0, with 10 bases in between. Germline V CDR1 and CDR2: SGDLS, YYNGEE. The CDR3 extends over 15 amino acids. CDR3 sequence reads: CASSVSGGTNYGYTF. Here the CDR3 DNA reads TGTGCCAGCAGCGTATCGGGAGGGACTAACTATGGCTACACCTTC. Full variable domain (remainder filled in from reference TRBV9 and TRBJ1-2): DSGVTQTPKHLITATGQRVTLRCSPRSGDLSVYWYQQSLDQGLQFLIQYYNGEERAKGNILERFSAQQFPDLHSELNLSSLELGDSALYFCASSVSGGTNYGYTFGSGTRLTVV.

The V gene is TRBV30, the J gene TRBJ2-7; maybe TRBD1 (6 bases). This CDR3 is 13 amino acids long. V lost 0 bases and J 3 bases, leaving 9 bases between the germline ends. Germline V gene data show CDR1 as GTSNPN and CDR2 as SVGIG (reference sequence). This CDR3 is CAWSVQGVYEQYF. CDR3 DNA: TGTGCCTGGAGTGTACAGGGAGTCTACGAGCAGTACTTC.

The rearrangement joins TRBV4-3 to TRBJ1-2; D gene ambiguous. Germline V gene lookup returns CDR1 LGHNA and CDR2 YSLEER. The CDR3 consists of 15 residues. Trimming removed 1 base from V and 10 bases from J, with 19 bases in between. As DNA, the CDR3 is TGCGCCAGCAGCCAAGGAGGTAACGCAGACTACCCCTACACCTTC. It specifies CASSQGGNADYPYTF.

J is TRBJ2-7 and V is TRBV2, with D unclear. V was cut by 1 base and J by 0 bases, with 4 bases left in between. Per the germline V gene, CDR1 is SNHLY and CDR2 is FYNNEI. This CDR3 comprises 13 residues. Here the CDR3 reads CASSEESSYEQYF. In nucleotides, the CDR3 is TGTGCCAGCAGTGAAGAGAGCTCCTACGAGCAGTACTTC.

The gene calls are TRBV5-4 and TRBJ1-1; weak D call: TRBD1 (6 bases). The CDR3 has 16 amino acids. Germline V CDR1 and CDR2: SGHNT, YYREEE (reference sequence). The V and J ends lost 0 bases and 1 base respectively, with 13 bases between them. The DNA of the CDR3 is TGTGCCAGCAGCTTGGCTGGGGGGGCAGAGAACACTGAAGCTTTCTTT. Protein sequence: CASSLAGGAENTEAFF. The full variable domain, with the rest looked up from reference TRBV5-4 and TRBJ1-1, is ETGVTQSPTHLIKTRGQQVTLRCSSQSGHNTVSWYQQALGQGPQFIFQYYREEENGRGNFPPRFSGLQFPNYSSELNVNALELDDSALYLCASSLAGGAENTEAFFGQGTRLTVV.

The chain is built from TRBV4-2 and TRBJ2-3, with 10 bases matching TRBD2. V was clipped by 4 bases and J by 2 bases; unmatched bases: 6. This CDR3 is built from 16 residues. The germline CDR1 and CDR2 sequences are LGHNA and YNFKEQ. The CDR3 DNA reads TGTGCCAGCAGCCGAAGAGCGGGGGGGAACACAGATACGCAGTATTTT. Translation: CASSRRAGGNTDTQYF.

This clone showed up just once. The chain uses TRBV7-3 and TRBJ1-1, with a tentative D call TRBD1 (6 bases). The ends were cut back, 5 bases at V and 1 base at J, with 11 bases in the middle. In germline, CDR1 is SGHTA, CDR2 FQGTGA. The CDR3 extends over 14 amino acids. This CDR3 is CASSPGQWNTEAFF. The CDR3 DNA follows: TGTGCCAGCAGCCCAGGACAGTGGAACACTGAAGCTTTCTTT.

The genes are TRBV7-8 and TRBJ2-3, with 10 positions matching TRBD2. This CDR3 spans 17 amino acids. Germline trimming cut 2 bases from V and 5 bases from J; bases unmatched to any gene: 10. CDR1 is SGHVS and CDR2 is FQNEAQ in the germline V gene. CDR3 loop: CASSLPPSGGGGDTQYF. The CDR3 DNA reads TGTGCCAGCAGCTTACCCCCTAGCGGGGGTGGAGGAGATACGCAGTATTTT.